These 26 T cell receptor beta chains were all obtained from the same sample, sequenced in a study of blood T cell repertoires in COVID-19. Clones were sequenced by immunoSEQ multiplex PCR, and TCRdb holds only the in-frame ones, with some missing. The data hold some 200,000 clones, with roughly 84% observed a single time. The sequenced sample consisted of peripheral blood. The receptors originated from a woman in her sixties or seventies with COVID-19, enrolled during active disease.

This chain connects TRBV27 to TRBJ2-1, with TRBD1 matching over 8 bases. Germline V gene data show CDR1 as MNHEY and CDR2 as SMNVEV (reference sequence). V trimming: 2 bases; J trimming: 5 bases; junction bases outside the gene matches: 11. The CDR3 is 17 residues long. CDR3: CASSLAAGGLINNEQFF. In nucleotides, the CDR3 is TGTGCCAGCAGTTTAGCGGCAGGGGGCCTTATTAACAATGAGCAGTTCTTC.

The chain carries TRBV14 and TRBJ1-2, with TRBD1 identical over 8 bases. The V gene end was trimmed by 1 base and the J gene end by 5 bases; junction bases not matched to a gene: 6. The CDR3 is made up of 15 amino acids. In germline, CDR1 is SGHDN, CDR2 FVKESK. CDR3 residues: CASSQVATGGYGYTF. The DNA of the CDR3 is TGTGCCAGCAGCCAAGTGGCCACAGGGGGTTATGGCTACACCTTC.

The chain uses TRBV4-1 and TRBJ1-1; no clear D gene. The CDR3 has 13 residues. Germline CDR1 MGHRA, CDR2 YSYEKL. The ends were cut back, 0 bases at V and 8 bases at J, with 10 bases in the middle. The CDR3 DNA follows: TGCGCCAGCAGCCAAGATCCGGCGGGGGAAGCTTTCTTT. This codes for CASSQDPAGEAFF.

The rearrangement uses TRBV14 and TRBJ2-7; D perhaps matches TRBD2 (6 bases). Trimming stripped 1 base from V and 3 bases from J, with 13 bases between. Germline V lookup: CDR1 SGHDN, CDR2 FVKESK. This CDR3 is 15 amino acids long. CDR3: CASSQVRRGNYEQYF. CDR3 coding DNA: TGTGCCAGCAGCCAAGTGCGGCGGGGAAACTACGAGCAGTACTTC.

The chain employs TRBV19 and TRBJ1-2; 12 bases are a match to TRBD1. Per germline, CDR1 LNHDA and CDR2 SQIVND (reference sequence). The CDR3 runs to 18 residues. With V trimmed by 5 bases and J by 2 bases, 12 bases remained unmatched. The CDR3 DNA reads as TGTGCCAGTAGTGCCATCGGGACAGGGGGCGCAAGGAACTATGGCTACACCTTC. This gives the protein CASSAIGTGGARNYGYTF.

The chain employs TRBV21-1 and TRBJ2-7; TRBD1, as called in the table, went unchecked against the DNA. TRBV21-1 is termed a pseudogene. The CDR3 has 12 residues. The DNA for the CDR3 is TGTGCCAGCGTCCCAGGGTTCTACGAGCAGTACGTC. It specifies CASVPGFYEQYV.

This clone turned up a few times. This chain joins TRBV6-6 and TRBJ2-7; 7 positions agree with TRBD2. The CDR3 is 12 amino acids. Germline trimming cut 2 bases from V and 10 bases from J; bases unmatched to any gene: 5. Per germline, CDR1 MNHNY and CDR2 SVGAGI (reference sequence). The DNA of the CDR3 is TGTGCCAGCAGTTACGGGACTAACCATCAGTACTTC. This sequence encodes CASSYGTNHQYF.

This sequence joins TRBV28 and TRBJ1-1; maybe TRBD1 (5 bases). The CDR3 contains 13 residues. Germline V gives CDR1 MDHEN, CDR2 SYDVKM. Trimming took off 11 bases at V and 5 bases at J, with 18 bases between the two ends. CDR3 sequence: CAGSTQGTTEAFF. The CDR3 bases are TGTGCCGGATCGACGCAGGGAACGACTGAAGCTTTCTTT. The full variable domain, in which reference TRBV28 and TRBJ1-1 provide the parts outside the CDR3, is DVKVTQSSRYLVKRTGEKVFLECVQDMDHENMFWYRQDPGLGLRLIYFSYDVKMKEKGDIPEGYSVSREKKERFSLILESASTNQTSMYLCAGSTQGTTEAFFGQGTRLTVV.

This clone was seen once. The chain recombines TRBV28 with TRBJ2-7; TRBD1 is a possible D gene (6 bases). CDR1 is MDHEN and CDR2 is SYDVKM in the germline V gene. Trimming cost V 5 bases and J 6 bases, with 20 bases left between them. The CDR3 covers 15 residues. The CDR3 DNA follows: TGTGCCAGCAGTGGCGGATCAGGGGAGTTAAGCGAGCAGTACTTC. This encodes CASSGGSGELSEQYF.

The V call is TRBV6-5, the J call TRBJ2-2; 7 nucleotides agree with TRBD1. The CDR3 has 14 residues. Per the germline V gene, CDR1 is MNHEY and CDR2 is SVGAGI. V was clipped by 2 bases and J by 7 bases; unmatched bases: 4. The CDR3 region has the DNA TGTGCCAGCAGTTACGCACAGGGGATCGGGGAGCTGTTTTTT. Amino acids: CASSYAQGIGELFF.

The CDR3 sequence: CASRTGDRGSYEQYF. CDR3 sequence (DNA): TGCGCCAGCAGAACGGGGGACAGGGGTTCCTACGAGCAGTACTTC. This sequence joins TRBV10-2 and TRBJ2-7; the match to TRBD1 covers 10 bases. CDR3 size: 15 residues. The germline V gene encodes CDR1 WSHSY and CDR2 SAAADI. V gave up 6 bases and J gave up 1 base; unmatched junction bases: 6.

The chain employs TRBV14 and TRBJ2-1, with 7 bases aligning to TRBD1. Trimming removed 2 bases from V and 9 bases from J; junction bases left unmatched: 4. This CDR3 region has 13 residues. Germline loops: CDR1 SGHDN, CDR2 FVKESK. CDR3 in amino acids: CASSQQRQGEQFF. In DNA form, the CDR3 reads TGTGCCAGCAGCCAACAAAGACAGGGTGAGCAGTTCTTC.

The rearrangement links TRBV6-5 to TRBJ1-1; D is unresolved. There are 12 residues in the CDR3. Germline loops: CDR1 MNHEY, CDR2 SVGAGI. Between the trimmed V and J ends, which lost 4 bases and 3 bases, there was a span of 6 bases. The CDR3 DNA reads as TGTGCCAGCAGTTCCGGGGACACTGAAGCTTTCTTT. It translates to CASSSGDTEAFF.

The chain couples TRBV10-3 to TRBJ1-1; 11 positions agree with TRBD1. Trimming took 11 bases from V and 13 from J; bases not matched to a gene: 12. Germline assignment: CDR1 ENHRY and CDR2 SYGVKD. The length of the CDR3 is 12 residues. The CDR3 protein is CAVGPGQGGGFF. The CDR3 DNA reads TGTGCCGTCGGACCGGGACAGGGGGGTGGTTTCTTT.

The V and J genes are TRBV19 and TRBJ1-2; D may be TRBD1 (5 bases). CDR3 length equals 14 residues. CDR1 is LNHDA and CDR2 is SQIVND in the germline V gene (reference sequence). V was clipped by 3 bases and J by 8 bases, with 16 bases between them. CDR3 in amino acids: CASSIGGNGIGYTF. CDR3 nucleotides: TGTGCCAGTAGTATCGGGGGGAACGGGATCGGCTACACCTTC.

The rearrangement joins TRBV4-2 to TRBJ2-2; the match to TRBD2 covers 8 bases. The CDR3 has 17 amino acids. From germline, CDR1 is LGHNA and CDR2 YNFKEQ. V was clipped by 0 bases and J by 4 bases; unmatched bases: 7. In DNA form, the CDR3 reads TGTGCCAGCAGCCAAGAAAGGCGGGAGGTTGCCACCGGGGAGCTGTTTTTT. Its protein product is CASSQERREVATGELFF.

J is TRBJ2-1 and V is TRBV19; tentative D call: TRBD2 (6 bases). The CDR3 is made up of 16 amino acids. Germline CDR1 LNHDA, CDR2 SQIVND (reference sequence). V was cut by 2 bases and J by 4 bases, with 15 bases left in between. The DNA for the CDR3 is TGTGCCAGTAGTATAAGAGCCGGGAGAGCGTACAATGAGCAGTTCTTC. It yields the protein CASSIRAGRAYNEQFF.

The J gene is TRBJ1-1, the V gene TRBV4-2; the D gene is possibly TRBD1 (6 bases). Germline V CDR1 and CDR2: LGHNA, YNFKEQ. Trimming removed 1 base from V and 5 bases from J, with 17 bases in between. This CDR3 region has 16 residues. CDR3: CASSQVTGGGQTEAFF. The CDR3 nucleotides are TGTGCCAGCAGCCAAGTTACAGGCGGGGGGCAGACTGAAGCTTTCTTT.

The rearrangement links TRBV6-6 to TRBJ2-7; TRBD1 might be the D (5 bases). V was pared by 0 bases and J by 4 bases, with 13 bases between. Per the germline V gene, CDR1 is MNHNY and CDR2 is SVGAGI (reference sequence). CDR3 length: 15 amino acids. CDR3 residues: CASSYSNGQEYEQYF. CDR3 coding DNA: TGTGCCAGCAGTTACTCGAACGGACAAGAATACGAGCAGTACTTC.

This chain uses TRBV28 with TRBJ1-5, with D tentatively TRBD1 (5 bases). The V and J ends lost 6 bases and 5 bases respectively, with 11 bases between them. This CDR3 region has 13 residues. Germline CDR1 is MDHEN and CDR2 is SYDVKM. CDR3 in DNA: TGTGCCAGCAGCTCGGACATATATCAGCCCCAGCATTTT. Amino acid sequence: CASSSDIYQPQHF.

This clone appeared once. This chain links TRBV30 with TRBJ2-5; possible D gene TRBD1, 6 bases. V was cut by 5 bases and J by 0 bases, with 16 bases left in between. This CDR3 is 15 amino acids long. Germline CDR1 reads GTSNPN; CDR2 reads SVGIG (reference sequence). The CDR3 is CAWSARRGYQETQYF. The CDR3 DNA reads TGTGCCTGGTCAGCACGCAGGGGCTACCAAGAGACCCAGTACTTC.

As DNA, the CDR3 is TGTGCCAGTAGTTTACAGGGGGCGCGGGATACGCAGTATTTT. Translation: CASSLQGARDTQYF. The V gene is TRBV19, the J gene TRBJ2-3, with 9 bases that match TRBD1. Germline loops: CDR1 LNHDA, CDR2 SQIVND (reference sequence). CDR3 length: 14 amino acids. J was trimmed by 6 bases and V by 5 bases; bases with no gene match: 6.

This clone has a single count. The chain uses TRBV7-6 and TRBJ2-7, with unresolved D. The CDR3 has 14 amino acids. The ends were cut back, 0 bases at V and 0 bases at J, with 6 bases in the middle. The germline gives CDR1 SGHVS, CDR2 FNYEAQ. Written as DNA, the CDR3 is TGTGCCAGCAGCTTAGCGGTCTACTCCTACGAGCAGTACTTC. The encoded protein is CASSLAVYSYEQYF.

The rearrangement uses TRBV27 and TRBJ1-4; 7 bases are a match to TRBD1. The germline V gene has CDR1 MNHEY and CDR2 SMNVEV (reference sequence). The CDR3 loop spans 14 amino acids. J was trimmed by 6 bases and V by 5 bases; bases with no gene match: 6. This chain's CDR3 is CASSRQGGDEKLFF. As DNA, the CDR3 is TGTGCCAGCAGTCGACAGGGTGGGGATGAAAAACTGTTTTTT.

The chain is built from TRBV27 and TRBJ1-2; possibly TRBD1 for D (5 bases). V gave up 2 bases and J gave up 3 bases, with 19 bases separating them. Germline V lookup: CDR1 MNHEY, CDR2 SMNVEV (reference sequence). This CDR3 comprises 17 residues. The CDR3 reads CASSLVWAGGVDYGYTF. The CDR3 DNA reads TGTGCCAGCAGTTTAGTCTGGGCGGGGGGAGTGGACTATGGCTACACCTTC.

The chain recombines TRBV6-5 with TRBJ1-3; unclear D gene. Per germline, CDR1 MNHEY and CDR2 SVGAGI. The ends were cut back, 0 bases at V and 4 bases at J, with 10 bases in the middle. The length of the CDR3 is 15 residues. CDR3 sequence: CASSYSRDLGNTIYF. In nucleotides, the CDR3 is TGTGCCAGCAGTTACTCCCGGGATTTGGGAAACACCATATATTTT.